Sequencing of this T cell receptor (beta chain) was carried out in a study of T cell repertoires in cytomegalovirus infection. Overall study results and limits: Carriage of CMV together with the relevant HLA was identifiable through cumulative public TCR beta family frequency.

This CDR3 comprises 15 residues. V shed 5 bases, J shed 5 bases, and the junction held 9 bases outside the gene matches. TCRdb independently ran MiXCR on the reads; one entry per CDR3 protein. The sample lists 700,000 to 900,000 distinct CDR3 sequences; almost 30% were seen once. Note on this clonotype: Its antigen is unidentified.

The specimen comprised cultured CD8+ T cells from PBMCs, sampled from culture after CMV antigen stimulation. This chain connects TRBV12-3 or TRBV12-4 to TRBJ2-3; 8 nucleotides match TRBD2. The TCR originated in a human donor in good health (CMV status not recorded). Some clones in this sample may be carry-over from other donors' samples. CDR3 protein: CASSPGRGALDTQYF. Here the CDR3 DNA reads TGTGCCAGCAGTCCTGGGCGGGGGGCGCTAGATACGCAGTATTTT.